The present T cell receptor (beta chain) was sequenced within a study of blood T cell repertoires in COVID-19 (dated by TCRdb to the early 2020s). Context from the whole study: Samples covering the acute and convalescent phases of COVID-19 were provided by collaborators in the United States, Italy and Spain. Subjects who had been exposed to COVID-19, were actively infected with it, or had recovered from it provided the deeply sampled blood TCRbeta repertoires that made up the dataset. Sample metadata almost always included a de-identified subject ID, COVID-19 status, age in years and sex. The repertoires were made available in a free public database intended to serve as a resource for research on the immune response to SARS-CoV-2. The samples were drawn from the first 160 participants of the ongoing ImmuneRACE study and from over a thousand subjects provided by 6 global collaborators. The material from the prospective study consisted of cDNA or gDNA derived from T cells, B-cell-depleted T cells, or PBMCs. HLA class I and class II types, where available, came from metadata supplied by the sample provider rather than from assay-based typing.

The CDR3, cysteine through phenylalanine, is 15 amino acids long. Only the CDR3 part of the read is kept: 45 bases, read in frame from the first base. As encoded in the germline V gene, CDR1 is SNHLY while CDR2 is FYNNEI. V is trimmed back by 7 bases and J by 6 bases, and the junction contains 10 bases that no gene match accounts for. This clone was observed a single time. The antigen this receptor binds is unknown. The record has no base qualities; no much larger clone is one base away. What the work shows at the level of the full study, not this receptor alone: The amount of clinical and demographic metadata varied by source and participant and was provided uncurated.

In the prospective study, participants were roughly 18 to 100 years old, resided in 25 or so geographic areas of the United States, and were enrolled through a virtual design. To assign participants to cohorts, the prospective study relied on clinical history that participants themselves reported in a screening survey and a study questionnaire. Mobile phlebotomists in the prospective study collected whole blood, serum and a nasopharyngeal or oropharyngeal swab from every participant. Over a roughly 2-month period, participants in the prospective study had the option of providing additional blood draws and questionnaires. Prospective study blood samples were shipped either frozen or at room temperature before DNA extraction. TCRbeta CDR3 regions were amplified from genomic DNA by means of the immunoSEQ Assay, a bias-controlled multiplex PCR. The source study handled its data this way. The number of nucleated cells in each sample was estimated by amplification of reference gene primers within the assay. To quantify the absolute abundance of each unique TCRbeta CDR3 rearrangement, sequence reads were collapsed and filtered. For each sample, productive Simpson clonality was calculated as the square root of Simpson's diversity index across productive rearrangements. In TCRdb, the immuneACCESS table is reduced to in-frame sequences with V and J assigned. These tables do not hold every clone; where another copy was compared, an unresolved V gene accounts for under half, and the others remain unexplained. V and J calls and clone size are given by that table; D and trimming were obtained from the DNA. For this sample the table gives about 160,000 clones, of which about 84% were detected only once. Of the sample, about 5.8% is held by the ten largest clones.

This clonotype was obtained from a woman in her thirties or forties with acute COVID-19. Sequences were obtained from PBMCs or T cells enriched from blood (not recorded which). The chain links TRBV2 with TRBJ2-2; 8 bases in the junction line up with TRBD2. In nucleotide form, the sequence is TGTGCCAGCACATCGGGAGGGCCGAGGGCCGGGGAGCTGTTTTTT. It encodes CASTSGGPRAGELFF.